This TCR beta chain was captured by sequencing in a study of molecular identifiers for immune sequencing clone quantification. Points on this clonotype: A junction boundary mismatches the germline segment, possibly from a read error.

The CDR3 loop spans 14 amino acids. TCRdb independently ran MiXCR on the PCR reads; one entry per CDR3 protein. Of about 640,000 distinct CDR3 sequences in the sample, just under 20% are singletons; the top ten hold 0.85% to 0.9%. This receptor was taken from a human donor in good health. Some libraries in this study had Jurkat cell RNA spiked in. The gene calls are TRBV12-3 or TRBV12-4 and TRBJ2-1; 8 bases fit TRBD2. The sample taken for sequencing was naive CD8+ T cells from blood, with Jurkat cell RNA spiked in. Subset here: FACS-sorted CD8+CD4-CCR7+CD45RA+ naive T cells. CDR3 protein: CASSPGLAVDEQSF. For the CDR3, the DNA is TGTGCCAGCAGCCCCGGACTAGCAGTGGATGAGCAGTCCTTC.